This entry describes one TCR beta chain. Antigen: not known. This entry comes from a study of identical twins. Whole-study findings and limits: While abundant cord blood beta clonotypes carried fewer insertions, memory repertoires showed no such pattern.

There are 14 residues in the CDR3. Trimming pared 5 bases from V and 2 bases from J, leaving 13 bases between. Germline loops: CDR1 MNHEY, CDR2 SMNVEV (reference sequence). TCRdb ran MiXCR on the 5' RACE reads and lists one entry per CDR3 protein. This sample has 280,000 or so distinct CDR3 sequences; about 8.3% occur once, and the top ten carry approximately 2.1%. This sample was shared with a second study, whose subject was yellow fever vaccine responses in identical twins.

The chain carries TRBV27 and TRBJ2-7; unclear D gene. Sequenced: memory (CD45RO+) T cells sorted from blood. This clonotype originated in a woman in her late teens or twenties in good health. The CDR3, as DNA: TGTGCCAGCAGTCAGTCTTTCGCTCCCTACGAGCAGTACGTC. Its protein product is CASSQSFAPYEQYV.